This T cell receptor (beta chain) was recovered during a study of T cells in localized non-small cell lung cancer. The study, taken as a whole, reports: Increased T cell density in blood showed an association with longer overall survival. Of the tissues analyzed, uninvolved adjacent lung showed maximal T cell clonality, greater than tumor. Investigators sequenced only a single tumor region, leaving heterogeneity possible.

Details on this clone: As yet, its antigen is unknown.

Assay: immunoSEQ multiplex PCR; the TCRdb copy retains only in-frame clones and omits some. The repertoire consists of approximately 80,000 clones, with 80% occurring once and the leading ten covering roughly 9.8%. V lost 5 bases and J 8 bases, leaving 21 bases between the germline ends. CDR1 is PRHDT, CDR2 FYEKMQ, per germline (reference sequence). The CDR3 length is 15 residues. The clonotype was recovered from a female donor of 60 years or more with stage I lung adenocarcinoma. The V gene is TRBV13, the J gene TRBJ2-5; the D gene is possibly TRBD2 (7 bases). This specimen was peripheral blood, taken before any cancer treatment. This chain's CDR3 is CASSVMGRGRGTQYF. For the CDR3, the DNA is TGTGCCAGCAGCGTAATGGGGCGGGGGCGAGGAACCCAGTACTTC.